These T cell receptor beta chains were read from a single sample in a study of OX40 agonist ivuxolimab in advanced cancers. TCRdb's copy holds only in-frame clones and misses some; the assay was immunoSEQ multiplex PCR. The repertoire holds some 100,000 clones, with more than 85% as singletons. Material: CD4+ or CD8+ T cells sorted from blood, obtained in a trial of the OX40 agonist ivuxolimab. Receptors originate from an adult with an advanced solid tumor such as melanoma, head and neck, liver or kidney cancer. CDR3s include the opening cysteine and the closing phenylalanine or tryptophan. A D gene is named only where the DNA matches it firmly. Clone size appears in some rows only: once, few, many, or a class for an expanded clone.

d_call j_call v_call clone_size cdr3_length cdr3_nt cdr3_aa
TRBD1 TRBJ2-3 TRBV19 - 15 TGTGCCACCAGTATCACCCCTACAGGGGCAGATACGCAGTATTTT CATSITPTGADTQYF
TRBD1 TRBJ1-1 TRBV4-2 - 15 TGTGCCAGCATCAAATTCCGGGACAGGGACACTGAAGCTTTCTTT CASIKFRDRDTEAFF
- TRBJ2-1 TRBV9 - 17 TGTGCCAGCAGCGTAGTGTCAGGTCGTTTTCGATACAATGAGCAGTTCTTC CASSVVSGRFRYNEQFF
- TRBJ2-6 TRBV21-1 once 17 TGTGCCAGCAGCAGTCGACAGGTCCCCCTCTGGGCCAACGTCCTGACTTTC CASSSRQVPLWANVLTF
- TRBJ2-7 TRBV20-1 - 11 TGCAGTGCCCAACAGGGTTTCGAGCAGTACTTC CSAQQGFEQYF
TRBD1 TRBJ1-1 TRBV30 few 12 TGTGCCTGGGTCGGGACAGGCGGTGAAGCTTTCTTT CAWVGTGGEAFF
- TRBJ2-1 TRBV6-4 - 14 TGTGCCAGCAGTGAACGGGACCATGACCATGAGCAGTTCTTC CASSERDHDHEQFF
- TRBJ1-4 TRBV7-6 - 14 TGTGCCAGCAGCTTAGAACTCTGGAATGAAAAACTGTTTTTT CASSLELWNEKLFF
TRBD2 TRBJ2-7 TRBV2 - 15 TGTGCCAGACAACGGGAGGGGTCCCCCTCCTACGAGCAGTACTTC CARQREGSPSYEQYF
- TRBJ1-1 TRBV4-3 - 15 TGCGCCAGCAGCCAAGATGGAGGGGTGAACACTGAAGCTTTCTTT CASSQDGGVNTEAFF
- TRBJ1-5 TRBV6-4 - 14 TGTGCCAGCACCAACAGGGATGTCAATCAGCCCCAGCATTTT CASTNRDVNQPQHF
- TRBJ2-1 TRBV5-6 - 17 TGTGCCAGCAGCTTCCCCAGCGGGTGGAGCTCCTACAATGAGCAGTTCTTC CASSFPSGWSSYNEQFF
- TRBJ2-3 TRBV2 once 14 TGTGCCAGCAATAAAGGGGGGAGCACAGATACGCAGTATTTT CASNKGGSTDTQYF
- TRBJ1-2 TRBV4-1 once 14 TGCGCCAGCAGCCAAGTGACAGCTAACTATGGCTACACCTTC CASSQVTANYGYTF
- TRBJ1-4 TRBV2 - 15 TGTGCCAGCATGTCTGGGGTTGGCTCTAATGAAAAACTGTTTTTT CASMSGVGSNEKLFF
- TRBJ2-2 TRBV27 - 14 TGTGCCAGCAGTTTGCACAGGAACACCGGGGAGCTGTTTTTT CASSLHRNTGELFF
TRBD1 TRBJ1-6 TRBV2 - 15 TGTGCCAGCAGACAGGGGAAAACGAACGGCTCACCCCTCCACTTT CASRQGKTNGSPLHF
TRBD1 TRBJ2-7 TRBV7-6 once 13 TGTGCCAGCAGCTTAGGAGGGGGCGACGAGCAGTACTTC CASSLGGGDEQYF
- TRBJ2-1 TRBV11-2 - 14 TGTGCCAGCACCGTGGGGGCCGGGTACAATGAGCAGTTCTTC CASTVGAGYNEQFF
- TRBJ2-3 TRBV9 - 12 TGTGCCAGCAGCGGAGCTGGGGATACGCAGTATTTT CASSGAGDTQYF
- TRBJ2-7 TRBV2 few 10 TGTGCCAGCAGGACCGCCGAGCAGTACTTC CASRTAEQYF
- TRBJ1-1 TRBV27 - 16 TGTGCCAGCAGGATGGGGAGTACCGGTATGAACACTGAAGCTTTCTTT CASRMGSTGMNTEAFF
- TRBJ1-1 TRBV5-1 - 14 TGCGCCAGCAGCTCCGGCAGATTGAACACTGAAGCTTTCTTT CASSSGRLNTEAFF
- TRBJ2-7 TRBV30 - 14 TGTGCCCGACGCAGACAGTTTAGCTCCTACGAGCAGTACTTC CARRRQFSSYEQYF
- TRBJ1-4 TRBV6-5 - 16 TGTGCCAGCAGTTACTCCGAGGGGCTGACTAATGAAAAGCTGTTTTTT CASSYSEGLTNEKLFF
- TRBJ2-7 TRBV9 - 14 TGTGCCAGCAGCGTCGGGGACAACTCCTACGAGCAGTACTTC CASSVGDNSYEQYF
- TRBJ2-3 TRBV19 - 14 TGTGCCAGTAGCAGAGGGGCCCTCACAGATACGCAGTATTTT CASSRGALTDTQYF
TRBD2 TRBJ2-1 TRBV27 - 16 TGTGCCAGCAGTTTACTGGGCACTAGCGGAGGGGGTGAGCAGTTCTTC CASSLLGTSGGGEQFF
TRBD1 TRBJ2-1 TRBV18 once 14 TGTGCCAGCTCACCGACAGGGGAGGCTAGTGAGCAGTTCTTC CASSPTGEASEQFF
- TRBJ1-1 TRBV13 - 12 TGTGCCAGCAGCTTGGATAACACTGAAGCTTTCTTT CASSLDNTEAFF
- TRBJ2-1 TRBV5-6 - 12 TGTGCCAGCAGTCAGGGTTCGGATGAGCAGTTCTTC CASSQGSDEQFF
- TRBJ2-3 TRBV27 many 13 TGTGCCAGCAGTTCTACTAACACAGATACGCAGTATTTT CASSSTNTDTQYF
- TRBJ1-4 TRBV6-5 - 16 TGTGCCAGCAGTTACTCGACATACGCAACTAATGAAAAACTGTTTTTT CASSYSTYATNEKLFF
TRBD2 TRBJ2-7 TRBV19 - 13 TGTGCCACTGGACCGGGACTAGGTTACGAGCAGTACTTC CATGPGLGYEQYF
- TRBJ2-5 TRBV7-6 - 14 TGTGCCAGCAGCTTAGCGGGGGGCCAAGAGACCCAGTACTTC CASSLAGGQETQYF
TRBD1 TRBJ2-7 TRBV4-3 - 14 TGCGCCAGCAGCCAAGCACAGGGGGCCTACGAGCAGTACTTC CASSQAQGAYEQYF
- TRBJ2-7 TRBV27 - 14 TGTGCCAGCAGTTTTGGCCTATTCTCCTACGAGCAGTACTTC CASSFGLFSYEQYF
- TRBJ2-7 TRBV6-1 - 12 TGTGCCAGCAGTGAAGCGCTTAACGAGCAGTACTTC CASSEALNEQYF
TRBD1 TRBJ1-2 TRBV9 - 12 TGTGCCAGCAGCGACAGGGGCTATGGCTACACCTTC CASSDRGYGYTF
TRBD1 TRBJ2-1 TRBV19 - 15 TGTGCCAGTACCCTAGGGACAGGAACGATGAATGAGCAGTTCTTC CASTLGTGTMNEQFF
- TRBJ2-5 TRBV5-8 - 15 TGTGCCAGCAGCTTGGACCGGGGAGTGGGGGAGACCCAGTACTTC CASSLDRGVGETQYF
- TRBJ2-7 TRBV27 - 13 TGTGCCAGCAGTTTAGCCAGGGGCTACGAGCAGTACTTC CASSLARGYEQYF
- TRBJ2-3 TRBV19 - 13 TGTGCCAGTAAGAGCTCGGGCACAGATACGCAGTATTTT CASKSSGTDTQYF
- TRBJ1-5 TRBV5-5 - 15 TGTGCCAGCAGCTTGGTTGGGGCGGCGGGTCAGCCCCAGCATTTT CASSLVGAAGQPQHF
- TRBJ1-1 TRBV19 once 13 TGTGCCAGTGTTTCCGGGACAAGGGCTGAAGCTTTCTTT CASVSGTRAEAFF
- TRBJ1-2 TRBV14 - 12 TGTGCCAGCAGCCCCGGTGGGTCGGGCTACACCTTC CASSPGGSGYTF
- TRBJ2-7 TRBV30 - 11 TGTGCCTGGAGTGGTTCCTACGAGCAGTACTTC CAWSGSYEQYF
- TRBJ2-7 TRBV27 few 14 TGTGCCAGCAGTTTCGGATCAGGGGTCTACGAGCAGTACTTC CASSFGSGVYEQYF
- TRBJ2-3 TRBV5-4 - 15 TGTGCCAGCAGCCCACGGACGCGAAGCACAGATACGCAGTATTTT CASSPRTRSTDTQYF
- TRBJ2-1 TRBV7-2 - 17 TGTGCCAGCAGCTTACGACAGGTTCTCGGCTCCTACAATGAGCAGTTCTTC CASSLRQVLGSYNEQFF
- TRBJ1-2 TRBV5-4 few 14 TGTGCCAGCAGCTTGGAGGAGGGAGACTATGGCTACACCTTC CASSLEEGDYGYTF
- TRBJ1-2 TRBV6-1 - 13 TGTGCCAGCAGTGAATGGGGGGGATATGGCTACACCTTC CASSEWGGYGYTF